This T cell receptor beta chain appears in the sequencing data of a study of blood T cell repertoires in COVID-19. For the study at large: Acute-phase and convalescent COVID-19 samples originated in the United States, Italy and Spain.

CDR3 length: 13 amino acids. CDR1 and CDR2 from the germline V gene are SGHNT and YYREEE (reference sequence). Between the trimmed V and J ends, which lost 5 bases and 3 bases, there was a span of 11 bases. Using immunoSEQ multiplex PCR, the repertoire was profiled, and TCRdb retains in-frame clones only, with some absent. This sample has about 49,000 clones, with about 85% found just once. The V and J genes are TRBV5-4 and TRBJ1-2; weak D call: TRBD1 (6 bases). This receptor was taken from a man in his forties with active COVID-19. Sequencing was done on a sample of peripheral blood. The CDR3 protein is CASRPGQDYGYTF. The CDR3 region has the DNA TGTGCCAGCAGACCGGGACAAGACTATGGCTACACCTTC. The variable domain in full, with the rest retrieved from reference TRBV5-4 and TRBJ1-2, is ETGVTQSPTHLIKTRGQQVTLRCSSQSGHNTVSWYQQALGQGPQFIFQYYREEENGRGNFPPRFSGLQFPNYSSELNVNALELDDSALYLCASRPGQDYGYTFGSGTRLTVV.